This T cell receptor (beta chain) was found in a study of response to subunit inactivated influenza vaccine. Study-wide points: That few new T cells are recruited by each seasonal influenza vaccination was the authors' suggestion.

The length of the CDR3 is 16 residues. Germline V gene data show CDR1 as MGHRA and CDR2 as YSYEKL. V shed 4 bases and J shed 2 bases, with 15 bases lying between them. A few counts support this clonotype. As yet, its antigen is unknown. Via MiXCR, TCRdb re-called the RT-PCR reads, giving one row per CDR3 protein. The table lists about 780,000 distinct CDR3 sequences, 15% to 20% of them singletons, with approximately 11% in the top ten. The J gene is TRBJ1-5, the V gene TRBV4-1, with D possibly TRBD1 on 6 matching bases. Sequencing used PBMCs from blood, obtained 4 to 6 days after vaccination. The sequence derives from a man aged 45-65 years who received an inactivated influenza vaccine. The DNA for the CDR3 is TGCGCCAGCAGCCGAGAGAGGGGGTTTGGCAATCAGCCCCAGCATTTT. Its protein is CASSRERGFGNQPQHF.